What follows are 4 T cell receptor beta chains derived from one specimen sequenced in a study of T-cell reconstitution after alpha-beta-depleted transplantation in children. Researchers prepared the TCRbeta library using unique molecular identifiers, the study reports. TCRdb used MiXCR to reprocess the PCR reads, holding one entry per CDR3 protein. The sample shows some 240,000 distinct CDR3 sequences, about 8.8% of them seen only once. This specimen was PBMCs from the stem cell graft donor, taken from the stem cell graft. Source of these receptors: a human donor who donated a stem cell graft to a child with SCID.

There are many counts of this clonotype. The genes are TRBV6-5 and TRBJ2-4; TRBD1 matches 8 bases. The CDR3 has 15 amino acids. Looked up from germline, CDR1 is MNHEY and CDR2 is SVGAGI. Trimming removed 0 bases from V and 4 bases from J; junction bases left unmatched: 2. The CDR3, as DNA: TGTGCCAGCAGTTACTCTTGGACAGGGAAAAACATTCAGTACTTC. Amino acids: CASSYSWTGKNIQYF.

This clonotype was recorded at least ten times. The chain links TRBV20-1 to TRBJ2-7, with 9 bases lining up with TRBD2. The ends lost 6 bases at V and 6 bases at J; junction bases unmatched: 12. This CDR3 region has 14 residues. Germline V gene data show CDR1 as DFQATT and CDR2 as SNEGSKA (reference sequence). CDR3 region: CSATLGTSSSEQYF. In nucleotides, the CDR3 is TGCAGTGCCACACTTGGGACTAGCTCCAGCGAGCAGTACTTC.

A single count supports this clonotype. This may be a read error: a much more frequent sequence differs by one nucleotide. The rearrangement joins TRBV12-3 or TRBV12-4 to TRBJ1-6, with 7 bases matching TRBD1. J gave up 9 bases and V 2 bases, and 4 bases lay outside the gene matches. The CDR3 loop spans 14 amino acids. CDR3 sequence (DNA): TGTGCCAGCAGTTTATACCAGGGGGGTTCACCCCTCCACTTT. Its protein product is CASSLYQGGSPLHF.

This clonotype came up many times. The chain carries TRBV30 and TRBJ2-3, with a weak D call TRBD1 (5 bases). Germline values: CDR1 GTSNPN, CDR2 SVGIG (reference sequence). Trimming took 0 bases from V and 3 from J, leaving 10 bases between them. The CDR3 consists of 14 residues. DNA of the CDR3: TGTGCCTGGAGTGTAGGGGTGGCGACAGATACGCAGTATTTT. This encodes CAWSVGVATDTQYF. Together with reference TRBV30 and TRBJ2-3, the CDR3 gives the full variable domain: SQTIHQWPATLVQPVGSPLSLECTVEGTSNPNLYWYRQAAGRGLQLLFYSVGIGQISSEVPQNLSASRPQDRQFILSSKKLLLSDSGFYLCAWSVGVATDTQYFGPGTRLTVL.